Sequencing of this T cell receptor (beta chain) was carried out in a study of blood T cell repertoires in COVID-19 (dated by TCRdb to about 2020). About the study as a whole: Recovered participants in ImmuneRACE Cohort 3 were defined by two consecutive negative NP/OP PCR tests, clearance by a healthcare professional, or resolution of symptoms. The collaborator samples originated in the United States, Italy and Spain and spanned the acute and convalescent phases of COVID-19. The material from the prospective study consisted of cDNA or gDNA derived from T cells, B-cell-depleted T cells, or PBMCs. Subjects who had been exposed to COVID-19, were actively infected with it, or had recovered from it provided the deeply sampled blood TCRbeta repertoires that made up the dataset. The repertoires were released in a freely available public database meant as a resource for research on the immune response to SARS-CoV-2. The samples were drawn from two sources: the first 160 participants of the ongoing ImmuneRACE study, and over 1,000 subjects contributed by 6 global collaborators. Nearly every sample came with metadata listing a de-identified subject ID, COVID-19 status, age in years and sex. Where available, HLA class I and class II types were obtained from metadata supplied by the sample provider rather than from assay-based typing.

Participants in the prospective study were aged roughly 18 to 89 years, lived in 20 to 30 United States geographic areas, and enrolled through a virtual design. In the prospective study, cohorts were assigned on the basis of participant-reported clinical history obtained from a screening survey and a study questionnaire. Each participant in the prospective study had whole blood, serum and a nasopharyngeal or oropharyngeal swab collected by mobile phlebotomists. Prospective study participants could optionally give additional blood draws and questionnaires over an approximately two-month period. Blood samples from the prospective study were shipped frozen or at room temperature prior to DNA extraction. TCRbeta CDR3 regions were amplified from genomic DNA using the immunoSEQ Assay, a bias-controlled multiplex PCR. In the paper's pipeline: Within the assay, amplification of reference gene primers was used to estimate how many nucleated cells each sample contained. Sequence reads were collapsed and filtered to measure the absolute abundance of every unique TCRbeta CDR3 rearrangement. For each sample, productive Simpson clonality was calculated as the square root of Simpson's diversity index over productive rearrangements. TCRdb stores this immuneACCESS table with in-frame sequences only. Part of the clones is absent; in the studies checked, under half of the shortfall reflects unresolved V genes, and no reason is known for the rest. Clone size and the V and J calls come from that table; the DNA yielded D and trimming. Within this sample are over 250,000 clones, with approximately 90% of them counted one time only. 2% to 2.5% of the sample goes to the ten largest clones.

Study-wide findings and limitations: The quantity of clinical and demographic metadata differed by source and by participant and was supplied without curation.

From a lookup of the germline V gene, CDR1 and CDR2 are SGHDT and YYEEEE. The CDR3 spans 17 residues, from the cysteine through the phenylalanine. Only the CDR3 part of the read is kept: 51 bases, read in frame from the first base. Trimming leaves V shorter by 4 bases and J shorter by 3 bases, with the junction holding 9 bases beyond the gene matches. The sample holds one count of this clone. Which antigen it targets is not known. The record has no base qualities; no much larger clone is one base away. Sequencing was done on a sample of PBMCs or T cells enriched from blood (not recorded which). Here the chain combines TRBV5-6 and TRBJ2-1; 11 bases in the middle match TRBD2. The sequence derives from a woman aged 55-75 years in a cohort exposed to, infected with or recovered from COVID-19 (not recorded which). The base sequence is TGTGCCAGCAGCAAGACCGGGACTAGCGGCTACTACAATGAGCAGTTCTTC. Its coded protein is CASSKTGTSGYYNEQFF.